Included here is one TCR beta chain sequence, with context. This clonotype was picked up a small number of times. Its cognate antigen has yet to be identified. No base qualities exist here, and no much larger clone lies one base off it. The entry originates in a study of T-cell reconstitution after alpha-beta-depleted transplantation in children (dated by TCRdb to the mid-2010s). Some background on the complete study: The study quantitatively tracked T-cell immune reconstitution after TCRalphabeta/CD19-depleted allogeneic hematopoietic cell transplantation in children using TCR repertoire profiling.

The method behind the library was PCR. Data came from an Illumina HiSeq 2500. Molecular barcoding was employed in the preparation of TCR libraries, with unique molecular identifiers being used to normalize TCRbeta repertoire quantification. TCRdb trimmed the raw reads at Q25, called clones with MiXCR and kept productive beta chains. Each CDR3 protein gets just one entry, which takes the most common genes and DNA from the rows behind it. This sample holds over 550,000 distinct CDR3 sequences; roughly a tenth were observed only once. The ten largest clones capture roughly 3.9% of the sample. This receptor was obtained from a human donor who donated a stem cell graft to a child with acute myeloid leukemia. Material: PBMCs from the stem cell graft donor, obtained from the stem cell graft.

The CDR3 corresponds to CASNPGGSGKNIQYF. The sequenced DNA is TGTGCCAGCAACCCTGGCGGGAGTGGCAAAAACATTCAGTACTTC. The chain employs TRBV6-2 or TRBV6-3 and TRBJ2-4; 7 bases in between match TRBD2. Via the germline V gene, CDR1 is MNHEY and CDR2 SVGEGT. Including the terminal cysteine and phenylalanine, the CDR3 comprises 15 residues. The retained sequence is limited to the CDR3, 45 bases, with the frame set at the first base. For this chain, trimming is 7 bases at the V end and 3 bases at the J end, and the number of junction bases without a gene match is 9.